The TCR beta chain under discussion was sequenced for a study of T cell responses to AZD1222 COVID-19 vaccine. In the case of this clone: The target antigen is unknown.

Using immunoSEQ multiplex PCR, the repertoire was profiled, and TCRdb retains in-frame clones only, with some absent. Of tens of thousands of clones detected, about four fifths appear once; the ten largest clones hold about 1.3%. Regarding the study as a whole: The number of AZD1222 recipients seropositive at baseline was only five to seven.

The CDR3 spans 14 residues. The junction had 5 bases not matched to a gene; V was cut back by 2 bases and J by 4 bases. CDR1 and CDR2 from the germline V gene are SGHTS and YDEGEE. This rearrangement joins TRBV5-8 to TRBJ2-7; 8 bases are a match to TRBD1. The material was peripheral blood, obtained 28 days after the second AZD1222 dose. This TCR derives from an adult who received the AZD1222 COVID-19 vaccine. This chain's CDR3 is CASSLGQGMYEQYF. CDR3 nucleotides: TGTGCCAGCAGCTTAGGACAGGGCATGTACGAGCAGTACTTC.